Below are 32 T cell receptor beta chains sequenced from a single sample in a study of T cell changes during pregnancy in multiple sclerosis. Profiled with immunoSEQ multiplex PCR; TCRdb holds only in-frame clones, not every one. The top ten clones hold 0.55% to 0.75% of a sample with roughly 40,000 clones, 84% of them seen once. This sample comprised CD4+ T cells from peripheral blood mononuclear cells, obtained before pregnancy. The receptors here all came from a female donor with multiple sclerosis, enrolled in a pregnancy study.

The chain joins TRBV18 to TRBJ2-2; the D gene is possibly TRBD2 (5 bases). V was shortened by 0 bases and J by 5 bases, with 7 bases between the two germline ends. The CDR3 has 14 amino acids. Germline V lookup: CDR1 KGHSH, CDR2 LQKENI. Here the CDR3 reads CASSPPSGTGELFF. CDR3 DNA: TGTGCCAGCTCACCACCCAGCGGAACCGGGGAGCTGTTTTTT. Combining the CDR3 with reference TRBV18 and TRBJ2-2 gives the whole variable domain NAGVMQNPRHLVRRRGQEARLRCSPMKGHSHVYWYRQLPEEGLKFMVYLQKENIIDESGMPKERFSAEFPKEGPSILRIQQVVRGDSAAYFCASSPPSGTGELFFGEGSRLTVL.

This sequence joins TRBV2 and TRBJ2-5; D perhaps matches TRBD2 (7 bases). The CDR3 has 15 residues. The germline CDR1 and CDR2 sequences are SNHLY and FYNNEI. Trimming left V 3 bases short and J 4 bases short, with 15 bases between. The CDR3 protein is CASSDRRGGGETQYF. The CDR3 DNA follows: TGTGCCAGCAGTGACCGTCGGGGAGGGGGAGAGACCCAGTACTTC.

V is TRBV30 and J is TRBJ1-1; possibly TRBD1 for D (5 bases). Germline V gives CDR1 GTSNPN, CDR2 SVGIG (reference sequence). CDR3 size: 13 residues. Trimming pared 3 bases from V and 3 bases from J, leaving 11 bases between. The CDR3 is CAWRRLGDTEAFF. Here the CDR3 DNA reads TGTGCCTGGAGGAGACTAGGGGACACTGAAGCTTTCTTT.

The chain employs TRBV5-1 and TRBJ1-4; tentative D call: TRBD1 (6 bases). V lost 4 bases and J lost 3, with 16 bases in between. Per the germline V gene, CDR1 is SGHRS and CDR2 is YFSETQ. This CDR3 region has 16 residues. The CDR3 coding sequence is TGCGCCAGCAGCGAACAGCCGGGACACGCTAATGAAAAACTGTTTTTT. Protein sequence: CASSEQPGHANEKLFF.

This sequence joins TRBV14 and TRBJ1-2, with TRBD1 as a possible D gene (5 bases). Germline values: CDR1 SGHDN, CDR2 FVKESK. V dropped 2 bases and J dropped 8 bases, with 18 bases sitting between them. The CDR3 consists of 15 residues. The chain's CDR3 is CASSQSIVGGDGYTF. CDR3 DNA: TGTGCCAGCAGCCAAAGTATCGTGGGGGGGGACGGCTACACCTTC.

V is TRBV9 and J is TRBJ2-3, with D possibly TRBD1 on 5 matching bases. V gave up 0 bases and J gave up 3 bases, with 14 bases separating them. The CDR3 length is 16 residues. Germline CDR1 is SGDLS and CDR2 is YYNGEE. CDR3 protein: CASSVAVLKGTDTQYF. Written as DNA, the CDR3 is TGTGCCAGCAGCGTAGCGGTCCTCAAGGGGACAGATACGCAGTATTTT.

The genes are TRBV7-9 and TRBJ2-7; D perhaps matches TRBD2 (6 bases). CDR1 is SEHNR and CDR2 is FQNEAQ in the germline V gene (reference sequence). CDR3 length: 17 amino acids. The V gene lost 2 bases and the J gene lost 3 bases, with 20 bases spanning the gap. Here the CDR3 DNA reads TGTGCCAGCAGCTTATATTTGGGTTGGCAGGACTACTACGAGCAGTACTTC. This codes for CASSLYLGWQDYYEQYF. The full variable domain, in which reference TRBV7-9 and TRBJ2-7 provide the parts outside the CDR3, is DTGVSQNPRHKITKRGQNVTFRCDPISEHNRLYWYRQTLGQGPEFLTYFQNEAQLEKSRLLSDRFSAERPKGSFSTLEIQRTEQGDSAMYLCASSLYLGWQDYYEQYFGPGTRLTVT.

V and J are TRBV10-1 and TRBJ2-1, with 9 nucleotides matching TRBD1. Germline V gene sequence: CDR1 WNHNN, CDR2 SYGVQD (reference sequence). V lost 3 bases, J lost 9 bases, and 6 bases stayed unmatched. The CDR3 has 14 residues. The CDR3 DNA reads TGCGCCAGCAGTGAAGCGGACAGGGGCGGTGAGCAGTTCTTC. This sequence encodes CASSEADRGGEQFF.

The rearrangement uses TRBV19 and TRBJ1-5; D gene uncertain. This CDR3 has 18 residues. V was trimmed by 3 bases and J by 0 bases, leaving 18 bases between them. Germline CDR1 and CDR2: LNHDA and SQIVND (reference sequence). The CDR3 DNA reads TGTGCCAGTAGTATGGGCTTCACAGATTCCTATAGCAATCAGCCCCAGCATTTT. Translation: CASSMGFTDSYSNQPQHF.

This rearrangement joins TRBV9 to TRBJ2-5; 10 bases are a match to TRBD2. The germline V gene encodes CDR1 SGDLS and CDR2 YYNGEE. The CDR3 is made up of 17 amino acids. With 4 bases clipped from V and 1 base from J, the junction kept 10 bases outside the gene matches. Written as DNA, the CDR3 is TGTGCCAGCAGCAGGGCGGGGACTAGCGTGTCCCAAGAGACCCAGTACTTC. As protein: CASSRAGTSVSQETQYF.

This clone was recorded once. The chain combines TRBV7-9 with TRBJ1-1; 8 bases fit TRBD1. Looked up from germline, CDR1 is SEHNR and CDR2 is FQNEAQ (reference sequence). The V and J ends lost 1 base and 6 bases, in that order; junction bases with no gene match: 4. There are 14 residues in the CDR3. The CDR3 nucleotides are TGTGCCAGCAGCTTAGGGGACAGGAGGTCTGAAGCTTTCTTT. Its translation: CASSLGDRRSEAFF.

This sequence joins TRBV13 and TRBJ2-3; 7 bases match TRBD2. V gave up 2 bases and J gave up 3 bases; unmatched junction bases: 5. CDR3 length equals 15 residues. CDR1 is PRHDT and CDR2 is FYEKMQ in the germline V gene (reference sequence). The CDR3 here is CASSLTSVRTDTQYF. The CDR3, as DNA: TGTGCCAGCAGCTTAACTAGCGTCAGGACAGATACGCAGTATTTT.

The gene calls are TRBV6-1 and TRBJ1-1, with unresolved D. This CDR3 has 15 residues. Looked up from germline, CDR1 is MNHNS and CDR2 is SASEGT. Trimming pared 0 bases from V and 4 bases from J, leaving 12 bases between. The CDR3: CASSEAWNSLTEAFF. Written as DNA, the CDR3 is TGTGCCAGCAGTGAAGCCTGGAACAGTCTCACTGAAGCTTTCTTT.

This rearrangement joins TRBV30 to TRBJ1-4; D is possibly TRBD1 (5 bases). The germline gives CDR1 GTSNPN, CDR2 SVGIG (reference sequence). CDR3 length equals 14 residues. The germline V and J ends were trimmed by 5 bases and 0 bases, with 10 bases remaining between them. CDR3 bases: TGTGCCTGGGCAGGGATTGCAACTAATGAAAAACTGTTTTTT. It is translated as CAWAGIATNEKLFF. Full variable domain (outside the CDR3, taken from reference TRBV30 and TRBJ1-4): SQTIHQWPATLVQPVGSPLSLECTVEGTSNPNLYWYRQAAGRGLQLLFYSVGIGQISSEVPQNLSASRPQDRQFILSSKKLLLSDSGFYLCAWAGIATNEKLFFGSGTQLSVL.

The V call is TRBV6-5, the J call TRBJ2-1; the D gene is possibly TRBD2 (7 bases). The CDR3 spans 13 residues. V was trimmed by 1 base and J by 8 bases, leaving 9 bases between them. Germline loops: CDR1 MNHEY, CDR2 SVGAGI. For the CDR3, the DNA is TGTGCCAGCAGTTACTACGGGGGGCATGAGCAGTTCTTC. Translating gives CASSYYGGHEQFF.

V usage is TRBV27 and J usage is TRBJ1-2; D is ambiguous. The CDR3 is 18 amino acids. Germline loops: CDR1 MNHEY, CDR2 SMNVEV (reference sequence). V dropped 0 bases and J dropped 1 base, with 18 bases sitting between them. The CDR3 DNA reads TGTGCCAGCAGTTTATCGCGGGCAGGTCGAACTAGTAACTATGGCTACACCTTC. Translation gives CASSLSRAGRTSNYGYTF.

The chain joins TRBV28 to TRBJ1-5, with TRBD1 as a possible D gene (5 bases). This CDR3 has 13 residues. Germline lookup yields CDR1 MDHEN and CDR2 SYDVKM. With 4 bases removed from V and 4 bases from J, the gap between germline ends came to 8 bases. CDR3 protein: CASSSGGNQPQHF. As DNA, the CDR3 is TGTGCCAGCAGTTCGGGGGGAAATCAGCCCCAGCATTTT.

The rearrangement joins TRBV27 to TRBJ1-5; the D is unclear. The germline V gene has CDR1 MNHEY and CDR2 SMNVEV (reference sequence). CDR3 length: 8 residues. The CDR3 nucleotides are TGTGTCGATCAGCCCCAGCATTTT. Its translation: CVDQPQHF.

This chain uses TRBV6-5 with TRBJ1-2; 11 bases are a match to TRBD1. The CDR3 consists of 12 residues. V trimming: 6 bases; J trimming: 10 bases; junction bases outside the gene matches: 4. From germline, CDR1 is MNHEY and CDR2 SVGAGI. This CDR3 is CASSGTGGAYTF. The CDR3 bases are TGTGCCAGCAGCGGGACAGGGGGAGCCTACACCTTC.

The rearrangement uses TRBV7-9 and TRBJ1-4, with D unclear. The germline CDR1 and CDR2 sequences are SEHNR and FQNEAQ (reference sequence). V shed 5 bases and J shed 7 bases, with 11 bases lying between them. The CDR3 has 13 amino acids. CDR3: CASSLNPGEKLFF. The CDR3 DNA is TGTGCCAGCAGCCTGAACCCCGGTGAAAAACTGTTTTTT. The variable domain in full, with the rest retrieved from reference TRBV7-9 and TRBJ1-4, is DTGVSQNPRHKITKRGQNVTFRCDPISEHNRLYWYRQTLGQGPEFLTYFQNEAQLEKSRLLSDRFSAERPKGSFSTLEIQRTEQGDSAMYLCASSLNPGEKLFFGSGTQLSVL.

The rearrangement joins TRBV11-1 to TRBJ2-1, with 16 positions matching TRBD2. The V gene end was trimmed by 3 bases and the J gene end by 10 bases; junction bases not matched to a gene: 3. CDR3 length: 15 amino acids. Germline values: CDR1 SGHAT, CDR2 FQDESV (reference sequence). CDR3 residues: CASSLGLAGGREQFF. The CDR3 region has the DNA TGTGCCAGCAGCTTGGGACTAGCGGGGGGGCGGGAGCAGTTCTTC.

The chain uses TRBV5-4 and TRBJ2-2, with 11 bases that match TRBD2. The CDR3 consists of 18 residues. Losses at the gene ends were 0 bases for V and 4 bases for J; bases not matched to a gene: 8. Germline CDR1 and CDR2: SGHNT and YYREEE (reference sequence). CDR3 coding DNA: TGTGCCAGCAGCTTGGGTGGTACTAGCGGGAGTGGCACCGGGGAGCTGTTTTTT. It is translated as CASSLGGTSGSGTGELFF.

The chain is built from TRBV29-1 and TRBJ1-5; no clear D gene. Trimming shortened V by 4 bases and J by 0 bases, and 7 bases separated the two germline ends. CDR1 is SQVTM, CDR2 ANQGSEA, per germline. This CDR3 has 13 residues. CDR3: CSVAGNSNQPQHF. For the CDR3, the DNA is TGCAGCGTTGCCGGGAATAGCAATCAGCCCCAGCATTTT.

The V call is TRBV19, the J call TRBJ2-1; the D is unclear. The V end was cut by 5 bases, the J end by 7 bases, with 6 bases between. The length of the CDR3 is 11 residues. The germline gives CDR1 LNHDA, CDR2 SQIVND (reference sequence). The CDR3 DNA is TGTGCCAGTAGTCAGTGGAATGAGCAGTTCTTC. Encoded protein: CASSQWNEQFF.

The V call is TRBV7-2, the J call TRBJ1-2; D remains unclear. The germline V gene has CDR1 SGHTA and CDR2 FQGNSA. Trimming stripped 10 bases from V and 2 bases from J, with 14 bases between. CDR3 length: 13 amino acids. The CDR3 coding sequence is TGTGCCACCAGAACCCAGGTGAACTATGGCTACACCTTC. Translated, it gives CATRTQVNYGYTF.

The chain combines TRBV19 with TRBJ2-5; perhaps TRBD1 as D (9 bases). The V gene's germline CDR1 is LNHDA and CDR2 SQIVND (reference sequence). The CDR3 consists of 15 residues. The V and J ends lost 9 bases and 6 bases respectively, with 23 bases between them. As DNA, the CDR3 is TGTGCCAGCTGCCGGGGGGGACAGGGCCCCAAGACCCAGTACTTC. Translated: CASCRGGQGPKTQYF.

The chain recombines TRBV19 with TRBJ1-5; 8 nucleotides agree with TRBD1. Germline trimming cut 6 bases from V and 2 bases from J; bases unmatched to any gene: 6. The CDR3 totals 15 residues. Per the germline V gene, CDR1 is LNHDA and CDR2 is SQIVND (reference sequence). The CDR3 here is CASRDQGAGNQPQHF. CDR3 nucleotide sequence: TGTGCCAGTAGGGACCAGGGGGCTGGCAATCAGCCCCAGCATTTT.

The chain is built from TRBV29-1 and TRBJ2-1, with 8 bases fitting TRBD1. Per the germline V gene, CDR1 is SQVTM and CDR2 is ANQGSEA. The CDR3 contains 12 residues. The trim removed 6 bases at V and 15 bases at J, leaving 13 bases unmatched. CDR3 protein: CSVEPQGEVRFF. The CDR3 DNA reads as TGCAGCGTCGAACCACAGGGGGAAGTGAGGTTCTTC.

This rearrangement joins TRBV7-9 to TRBJ2-2, with TRBD2 matching over 8 bases. From germline, CDR1 is SEHNR and CDR2 FQNEAQ (reference sequence). The trim removed 4 bases at V and 6 bases at J, leaving 4 bases unmatched. The CDR3 has 14 amino acids. CDR3 nucleotides: TGTGCCAGCAGCTGGGGACTAGAGTCCGGGGAGCTGTTTTTT. Its translation is CASSWGLESGELFF.

The chain combines TRBV18 with TRBJ2-1, with 8 positions matching TRBD1. The CDR3 runs 17 residues. CDR1 KGHSH and CDR2 LQKENI come from the germline V gene. Unmatched junction bases numbered 8, after V lost 2 bases and J lost 2 bases. The CDR3 DNA is TGTGCCAGCTCACCATTGGAGGGACAGGACACCTACAATGAGCAGTTCTTC. The encoded protein is CASSPLEGQDTYNEQFF.

This chain joins TRBV5-5 and TRBJ1-2; tentative D call: TRBD1 (6 bases). Per germline, CDR1 SGHKS and CDR2 YYEKEE (reference sequence). Between the trimmed V and J ends, which lost 4 bases and 4 bases, there was a span of 11 bases. CDR3 length: 13 residues. The DNA for the CDR3 is TGTGCCAGCAGCCAGGGGAAGGGCTATGGCTACACCTTC. As protein: CASSQGKGYGYTF. Supplemented by reference TRBV5-5 and TRBJ1-2, the full variable domain reads DAGVTQSPTHLIKTRGQQVTLRCSPISGHKSVSWYQQVLGQGPQFIFQYYEKEERGRGNFPDRFSARQFPNYSSELNVNALLLGDSALYLCASSQGKGYGYTFGSGTRLTVV.

The J gene is TRBJ2-7, the V gene TRBV29-1, with D tentatively TRBD1 (5 bases). The CDR3 sequence is 12 residues long. Germline CDR1 SQVTM, CDR2 ANQGSEA. The V end lost 7 bases, the J end lost 3 bases, and 13 bases lay between the germline ends. Here the CDR3 reads CSASGSYYEQYF. In DNA form, the CDR3 reads TGCAGCGCATCAGGGTCGTACTACGAGCAGTACTTC.